The next 32 T cell receptor beta chains were all read from a single sample in a study of OX40 agonist ivuxolimab in advanced cancers. The method was immunoSEQ multiplex PCR; TCRdb's version includes in-frame clones alone and lacks a portion of them. The top ten clones hold about 15% of a sample with approximately 27,000 clones, roughly three quarters of them seen once. The sample in question was CD4+ or CD8+ T cells sorted from blood, obtained in a trial of the OX40 agonist ivuxolimab. These TCRs come from an adult with an advanced solid tumor such as melanoma, head and neck, liver or kidney cancer.

V and J are TRBV19 and TRBJ2-3; D possibly uses TRBD1 or TRBD2 (6 bases each). The CDR3 loop spans 17 amino acids. Germline V gene data show CDR1 as LNHDA and CDR2 as SQIVND (reference sequence). The V and J ends lost 5 bases and 0 bases respectively, with 18 bases between them. CDR3 bases: TGTGCCAGTAGTTCGTGGGGGCGGGGTACTAGCACAGATACGCAGTATTTT. As protein: CASSSWGRGTSTDTQYF.

Turning to this clone: This CDR3 is also generated by other DNA sequences in the sample. The chain uses TRBV11-3 and TRBJ2-3; D call uncertain. The CDR3 covers 14 residues. Germline V CDR1 and CDR2: SGHNT, YENEEA. V lost 6 bases and J lost 0, with 10 bases in between. The CDR3, as DNA: TGTGCCAGCAGTCTTACTTCTAGCACAGATACGCAGTATTTT. This encodes CASSLTSSTDTQYF.

The chain links TRBV4-2 to TRBJ1-1, with 10 positions matching TRBD1. The CDR3 is 17 residues long. CDR1 is LGHNA, CDR2 YNFKEQ, per germline. The J segment lost 4 bases and the V segment lost 2 bases, leaving 10 bases of the junction unmatched. The CDR3 region is CASSQNTGQGSGTEAFF. In DNA form, the CDR3 reads TGTGCCAGCAGCCAAAACACGGGACAGGGGAGTGGCACTGAAGCTTTCTTT.

The chain links TRBV7-9 to TRBJ2-7; 8 positions agree with TRBD1. Germline lookup yields CDR1 SEHNR and CDR2 FQNEAQ (reference sequence). The CDR3 runs to 14 residues. With V trimmed by 1 base and J by 6 bases, 5 bases remained unmatched. The CDR3 reads CASSLGQGAGEQYF. CDR3 DNA: TGTGCCAGCAGCTTAGGGCAGGGGGCTGGCGAGCAGTACTTC. Full variable domain (missing parts from reference TRBV7-9 and TRBJ2-7): DTGVSQNPRHKITKRGQNVTFRCDPISEHNRLYWYRQTLGQGPEFLTYFQNEAQLEKSRLLSDRFSAERPKGSFSTLEIQRTEQGDSAMYLCASSLGQGAGEQYFGPGTRLTVT.

The chain links TRBV6-5 to TRBJ1-1; D perhaps matches TRBD1 (5 bases). The V gene lost 2 bases and the J gene lost 2 bases, with 9 bases spanning the gap. The V gene's germline CDR1 is MNHEY and CDR2 SVGAGI. This CDR3 spans 14 amino acids. The CDR3 sequence: CASSYGGSNTEAFF. The CDR3 DNA reads TGTGCCAGCAGTTACGGGGGATCAAACACTGAAGCTTTCTTT.

The chain combines TRBV2 with TRBJ2-7; D is possibly TRBD2 (7 bases). This CDR3 is 12 amino acids long. Germline loops: CDR1 SNHLY, CDR2 FYNNEI. V lost 10 bases, J lost 2 bases, and 12 bases lay in between. CDR3 loop: CATVGGAYEQYF. For the CDR3, the DNA is TGTGCCACCGTAGGGGGGGCCTACGAGCAGTACTTC.

This clone was recorded only once. V gene TRBV11-2 combines with J gene TRBJ2-7, with D possibly TRBD2 on 6 matching bases. Trimming removed 4 bases from V and 2 bases from J, with 18 bases in between. CDR1 is SGHAT, CDR2 FQNNGV, per germline. CDR3 length equals 16 residues. The DNA of the CDR3 is TGTGCCAGCAGCTCCCGACCAGTGGGAGGTCCCTACGAGCAGTACTTC. This translates into CASSSRPVGGPYEQYF.

The V call is TRBV21-1, the J call TRBJ1-1. TRBV21-1 is flagged as a pseudogene. This CDR3 contains 12 residues. The CDR3 protein is CASSKAGGLAFF. The CDR3 bases are TGTGCCAGCAGCAAAGCTGGGGGACTGGCTTTCTTT.

The gene calls are TRBV4-1 and TRBJ2-7, with a tentative D call TRBD2 (7 bases). CDR3 length: 16 residues. V was clipped by 0 bases and J by 0 bases, with 12 bases between them. Germline CDR1 is MGHRA and CDR2 is YSYEKL. CDR3 residues: CASSQDMRGLSYEQYF. In DNA form, the CDR3 reads TGCGCCAGCAGCCAAGATATGCGGGGGCTCTCCTACGAGCAGTACTTC.

The V gene is TRBV11-1, the J gene TRBJ2-1; no definite D call. Trimming cost V 5 bases and J 0 bases, with 11 bases left between them. This CDR3 region has 15 residues. The germline gives CDR1 SGHAT, CDR2 FQDESV (reference sequence). In DNA form, the CDR3 reads TGTGCCAGCAGCAAGCCCGAGAGCTCCTACAATGAGCAGTTCTTC. Its protein product is CASSKPESSYNEQFF.

CDR3 amino acids: CSVEDLQAEGETQYF. CDR3 sequence (DNA): TGCAGCGTTGAAGATCTCCAGGCCGAGGGGGAGACCCAGTACTTC. The V call is TRBV29-1, the J call TRBJ2-5, with D tentatively TRBD1 or TRBD2 (5 bases each). Trimming stripped 0 bases from V and 5 bases from J, with 16 bases between. Per germline, CDR1 SQVTM and CDR2 ANQGSEA. The CDR3 has 15 amino acids.

This clone appeared once. The chain has TRBV27 and TRBJ2-7; 7 bases line up with TRBD1. Germline values: CDR1 MNHEY, CDR2 SMNVEV (reference sequence). CDR3 length: 12 amino acids. Trimming removed 8 bases from V and 3 bases from J; junction bases left unmatched: 4. CDR3 DNA: TGTGCCAGCTCCCGGGACAGCTACGAGCAGTACTTC. As protein: CASSRDSYEQYF.

The chain couples TRBV11-2 to TRBJ2-1; the match to TRBD1 covers 8 bases. J gave up 9 bases and V 3 bases, and 10 bases lay outside the gene matches. This CDR3 is 15 amino acids long. Germline CDR1 reads SGHAT; CDR2 reads FQNNGV. Written as DNA, the CDR3 is TGTGCCAGCAGCTTCACTGGACAGGGTTTAGGTGAGCAGTTCTTC. This sequence encodes CASSFTGQGLGEQFF.

V and J are TRBV6-5 and TRBJ2-5, with TRBD1 matching 7 bases. From germline, CDR1 is MNHEY and CDR2 SVGAGI. J lost 5 bases, V lost 4 bases, and 7 bases had no gene match. The CDR3 consists of 14 residues. CDR3 region: CASSLQGRRETQYF. The CDR3 DNA is TGTGCCAGCAGTTTACAGGGGCGCAGGGAGACCCAGTACTTC.

For the CDR3, the DNA is TGCGCCAGCAGCTCGGGTGGGGGGAACACTGAAGCTTTCTTT. This gives the protein CASSSGGGNTEAFF. This chain connects TRBV5-1 to TRBJ1-1; a possible D gene is TRBD1 (5 bases). This CDR3 comprises 14 residues. Trimming shortened V by 3 bases and J by 1 base, and 10 bases separated the two germline ends. CDR1 is SGHRS and CDR2 is YFSETQ in the germline V gene.

The chain is built from TRBV30 and TRBJ2-1; 9 bases line up with TRBD2. This CDR3 comprises 15 residues. Germline assignment: CDR1 GTSNPN and CDR2 SVGIG (reference sequence). The junction had 9 bases not matched to a gene; V was cut back by 5 bases and J by 4 bases. DNA for the CDR3: TGTGCCTGGGGGATACTAGCGGGCGCTTACAATGAGCAGTTCTTC. Its protein is CAWGILAGAYNEQFF.

This CDR3 reads CASSLARGQDRYGYTF. The CDR3 DNA is TGTGCCAGCAGCTTAGCCCGGGGACAGGATCGGTATGGCTACACCTTC. This chain joins TRBV7-9 and TRBJ1-2; TRBD1 agrees at 8 bases. The length of the CDR3 is 16 residues. Germline CDR1 and CDR2: SEHNR and FQNEAQ (reference sequence). V lost 0 bases, J lost 5 bases, and 8 bases stayed unmatched.

The chain is built from TRBV2 and TRBJ2-5; 8 bases match TRBD1. The J call may not be correct, given that the DNA end is closer to TRBJ2-7. Per the germline V gene, CDR1 is SNHLY and CDR2 is FYNNEI. CDR3 length equals 14 residues. The CDR3 protein is CASSGTGPPYEQYF. In nucleotides, the CDR3 is TGTGCCAGCAGTGGGACAGGGCCACCCTACGAGCAGTACTTC.

The chain employs TRBV28 and TRBJ1-2; tentatively, D is TRBD1 (5 bases). V lost 2 bases and J lost 4, with 11 bases in between. There are 14 residues in the CDR3. From germline, CDR1 is MDHEN and CDR2 SYDVKM. CDR3 sequence: CASSLAGPSYGYTF. The CDR3 nucleotides are TGTGCCAGCAGTTTAGCAGGGCCCAGCTATGGCTACACCTTC.

The genes are TRBV5-4 and TRBJ2-1, with TRBD2 as a possible D gene (7 bases). The V end was cut by 4 bases, the J end by 6 bases, with 11 bases between. This CDR3 spans 13 amino acids. Looked up from germline, CDR1 is SGHNT and CDR2 is YYREEE (reference sequence). The CDR3 reads CASSRGASNEQFF. CDR3 nucleotides: TGTGCCAGCAGCCGGGGGGCGAGCAATGAGCAGTTCTTC.

The V and J genes are TRBV2 and TRBJ1-1, with D unresolved. Germline CDR1 and CDR2: SNHLY and FYNNEI. CDR3 size: 14 residues. The ends were cut back, 1 base at V and 0 bases at J, with 6 bases in the middle. As DNA, the CDR3 is TGTGCCAGCAGTGAAGACAGCTTGAACACTGAAGCTTTCTTT. It translates to CASSEDSLNTEAFF.

The chain is built from TRBV9 and TRBJ1-1, with D tentatively TRBD1 (6 bases). Germline CDR1 SGDLS, CDR2 YYNGEE. Trimming cost V 3 bases and J 0 bases, with 12 bases left between them. This CDR3 has 15 residues. The DNA for the CDR3 is TGTGCCAGCAGCGAGGACAGAGGGCTGAACACTGAAGCTTTCTTT. As protein: CASSEDRGLNTEAFF.

This chain connects TRBV6-1 to TRBJ1-1; D may be TRBD1 (6 bases). This CDR3 contains 13 residues. Trimming removed 3 bases at V and 3 bases at J, with 8 bases between. CDR1 is MNHNS and CDR2 is SASEGT in the germline V gene. The chain's CDR3 is CASSEDSYTEAFF. The CDR3 DNA reads TGTGCCAGCAGTGAGGACAGTTACACTGAAGCTTTCTTT.

V is TRBV15 and J is TRBJ1-1; D is possibly TRBD1 (6 bases). Germline CDR1 and CDR2: LNHNV and YYDKDF (reference sequence). This CDR3 contains 14 residues. V gave up 8 bases and J gave up 0 bases, with 13 bases separating them. CDR3 DNA: TGTGCCACCCTCCCCGACAGGCTGAACACTGAAGCTTTCTTT. Translating it yields CATLPDRLNTEAFF.

V usage is TRBV9 and J usage is TRBJ2-2, with 15 nucleotides matching TRBD2. With 7 bases clipped from V and 5 bases from J, the junction kept 9 bases outside the gene matches. Germline V lookup: CDR1 SGDLS, CDR2 YYNGEE. The CDR3 length is 17 residues. The CDR3 spells CASRTSGGAGETGELFF. The CDR3 DNA follows: TGTGCCAGCCGGACTAGCGGGGGGGCCGGGGAAACCGGGGAGCTGTTTTTT.

The chain combines TRBV5-1 with TRBJ1-2; D is uncertain. This CDR3 has 14 amino acids. Trimming cost V 0 bases and J 2 bases, with 8 bases left between them. The germline V gene encodes CDR1 SGHRS and CDR2 YFSETQ. The CDR3, as DNA: TGCGCCAGCAGCTTGGCGGGCCCCAACTATGGCTACACCTTC. Its protein product is CASSLAGPNYGYTF.

The genes are TRBV30 and TRBJ1-1; 8 bases are a match to TRBD1. Germline-derived CDR1 and CDR2 are GTSNPN and SVGIG (reference sequence). V lost 1 base to trimming and J lost 1 base; unmatched junction nucleotides: 2. CDR3 length: 14 amino acids. This chain's CDR3 is CAWSAGTGNTEAFF. CDR3 bases: TGTGCCTGGAGTGCCGGGACAGGGAACACTGAAGCTTTCTTT.

The chain uses TRBV28 and TRBJ1-1, with TRBD1 matching 7 bases. Germline CDR1 is MDHEN and CDR2 is SYDVKM. The CDR3 runs to 14 residues. Trimming removed 4 bases from V and 1 base from J; junction bases left unmatched: 3. The chain's CDR3 is CASSSGGGNTEAFF. The CDR3, as DNA: TGTGCCAGCAGTTCAGGGGGAGGGAACACTGAAGCTTTCTTT.

V usage is TRBV6-5 and J usage is TRBJ2-5; D is tentatively TRBD1 or TRBD2 (5 bases each). V dropped 3 bases and J dropped 2 bases, with 13 bases sitting between them. This CDR3 has 15 amino acids. CDR1 is MNHEY, CDR2 SVGAGI, per germline. CDR3 nucleotides: TGTGCCAGCAGTTATCAGGGCTGGGGGCAAGAGACCCAGTACTTC. This codes for CASSYQGWGQETQYF.

In this sample, this clone turned up a few times. The chain links TRBV5-1 to TRBJ1-2; TRBD1 is a possible D gene (6 bases). The CDR3 runs to 14 residues. With 6 bases removed from V and 3 bases from J, the gap between germline ends came to 15 bases. Germline-derived CDR1 and CDR2 are SGHRS and YFSETQ. The CDR3 is CASNLGTGYYGYTF. CDR3 bases: TGCGCCAGCAACCTAGGTACAGGGTACTATGGCTACACCTTC.

The chain employs TRBV28 and TRBJ2-4; D uncertain. V was pared by 6 bases and J by 0 bases, with 15 bases between. The CDR3 consists of 16 residues. Germline lookup yields CDR1 MDHEN and CDR2 SYDVKM. The CDR3 protein is CASSPVGSLAKNIQYF. For the CDR3, the DNA is TGTGCCAGCAGCCCTGTGGGGTCTTTAGCCAAAAACATTCAGTACTTC.

The chain combines TRBV11-2 with TRBJ2-7; the D gene could be TRBD1 or TRBD2 (5 bases each). The V end was cut by 0 bases, the J end by 1 base, with 19 bases between. The CDR3 contains 18 residues. The V gene's germline CDR1 is SGHAT and CDR2 FQNNGV. CDR3 residues: CASSLDRPFGTVSYEQYF. For the CDR3, the DNA is TGTGCCAGCAGCTTAGATCGCCCCTTTGGGACGGTATCCTACGAGCAGTACTTC.